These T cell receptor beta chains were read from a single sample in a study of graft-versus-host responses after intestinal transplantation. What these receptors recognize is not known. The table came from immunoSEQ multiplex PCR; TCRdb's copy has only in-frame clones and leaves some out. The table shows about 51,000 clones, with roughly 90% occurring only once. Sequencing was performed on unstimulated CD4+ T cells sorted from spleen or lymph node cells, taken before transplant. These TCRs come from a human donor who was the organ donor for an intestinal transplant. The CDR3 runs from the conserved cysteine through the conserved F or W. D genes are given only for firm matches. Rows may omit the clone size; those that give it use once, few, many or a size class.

CDR3nt: TGTGCCAGCAGCGTCCGGCAGGGGCGAGAGACCCAGTACTTC
CDR3aa: CASSVRQGRETQYF
d_gene: -
abundance: -
len: 14
j_gene: TRBJ2-5
v_gene: TRBV9

CDR3nt: TGTGCCAGCAGTTTCGAGGGAAACGATGGCTACACCTTC
CDR3aa: CASSFEGNDGYTF
d_gene: -
abundance: -
len: 13
j_gene: TRBJ1-2
v_gene: TRBV28

CDR3nt: TGCGCCAGCAGCTTAACAGGTAGTGGCGAGCAGTACTTC
CDR3aa: CASSLTGSGEQYF
d_gene: -
abundance: once
len: 13
j_gene: TRBJ2-7
v_gene: TRBV5-1

CDR3nt: TGTGCCAGCAGTTTACGTTCGACCGGGACTAGTTTCAATGAGCAGTTCTTC
CDR3aa: CASSLRSTGTSFNEQFF
d_gene: TRBD2
abundance: -
len: 17
j_gene: TRBJ2-1
v_gene: TRBV27

CDR3nt: TGTGCCAGCAGCCCCGGCACTAGTGATGAGCAGTTCTTC
CDR3aa: CASSPGTSDEQFF
d_gene: -
abundance: -
len: 13
j_gene: TRBJ2-1
v_gene: TRBV11-3

CDR3nt: TGTGCCAGCAGTGAAGCATTAGCGGGAACCAGGTACGAGCAGTACTTC
CDR3aa: CASSEALAGTRYEQYF
d_gene: TRBD2
abundance: -
len: 16
j_gene: TRBJ2-7
v_gene: TRBV6-1

CDR3nt: TGTGCCAGCAGCTTAGCTTCAAGGGGAGAAAAACTGTTTTTT
CDR3aa: CASSLASRGEKLFF
d_gene: -
abundance: -
len: 14
j_gene: TRBJ1-4
v_gene: TRBV7-8

CDR3nt: TGCGCCAGCAGCCAAGAGGGGACTGCGCCCCGAGAGACCCAGTACTTC
CDR3aa: CASSQEGTAPRETQYF
d_gene: -
abundance: once
len: 16
j_gene: TRBJ2-5
v_gene: TRBV4-1

CDR3nt: TGTGCCACCAGCAGATTGGACTCCTACTCTGGAAACACCATATATTTT
CDR3aa: CATSRLDSYSGNTIYF
d_gene: -
abundance: -
len: 16
j_gene: TRBJ1-3
v_gene: TRBV15

CDR3nt: TGTGCCAGCACCAGGACTATCATGGGAACAGATACGCAGTATTTT
CDR3aa: CASTRTIMGTDTQYF
d_gene: -
abundance: -
len: 15
j_gene: TRBJ2-3
v_gene: TRBV11-1

CDR3nt: TGTGCCAGTAGTGACACAGGGGGGGTTGGCTATGGCTACACCTTC
CDR3aa: CASSDTGGVGYGYTF
d_gene: TRBD1
abundance: -
len: 15
j_gene: TRBJ1-2
v_gene: TRBV19

CDR3nt: TGTGCCAGCAGCCAGATCCGGGACACCGAGACCCAGTACTTC
CDR3aa: CASSQIRDTETQYF
d_gene: -
abundance: once
len: 14
j_gene: TRBJ2-5
v_gene: TRBV4-2

CDR3nt: TGTGCCAGCAGCTTTCGGGCAGGGATGGCTGGAAACACCATATATTTT
CDR3aa: CASSFRAGMAGNTIYF
d_gene: -
abundance: -
len: 16
j_gene: TRBJ1-3
v_gene: TRBV7-3

CDR3nt: TGTGCCAGCAGTCAATTTTCTGCCGGGACCTACGAGCAGTACTTC
CDR3aa: CASSQFSAGTYEQYF
d_gene: -
abundance: -
len: 15
j_gene: TRBJ2-7
v_gene: TRBV14

CDR3nt: TGCAGCGTTGAAGCCGGGACTAGGGGTGCCACAGATACGCAGTATTTT
CDR3aa: CSVEAGTRGATDTQYF
d_gene: TRBD2
abundance: -
len: 16
j_gene: TRBJ2-3
v_gene: TRBV29-1

CDR3nt: TGTGCCAGCAACAGGGGCCGCGCGGAGCTCAGGGGGACCCAGTACTTC
CDR3aa: CASNRGRAELRGTQYF
d_gene: TRBD1
abundance: -
len: 16
j_gene: TRBJ2-5
v_gene: TRBV5-8

CDR3nt: TGCGCCAGCAGCCAAGGGACTAGCGGGATCGTCCCTTGGGGCACAGATACGCAGTATTTT
CDR3aa: CASSQGTSGIVPWGTDTQYF
d_gene: TRBD2
abundance: -
len: 20
j_gene: TRBJ2-3
v_gene: TRBV4-3

CDR3nt: TGTGCCAGCAGCTTGTCGGGAAGCTCCTACGAGCAGTACTTC
CDR3aa: CASSLSGSSYEQYF
d_gene: -
abundance: -
len: 14
j_gene: TRBJ2-7
v_gene: TRBV5-4

CDR3nt: TGTGCCAGCAGCTTTAGCCCAACCTTGAACAATGAGCAGTTCTTC
CDR3aa: CASSFSPTLNNEQFF
d_gene: -
abundance: -
len: 15
j_gene: TRBJ2-1
v_gene: TRBV5-6

CDR3nt: TGTGCCAGCAGCCGTCAGGGGGCTACGAACACCGGGGAGCTGTTTTTT
CDR3aa: CASSRQGATNTGELFF
d_gene: TRBD1
abundance: -
len: 16
j_gene: TRBJ2-2
v_gene: TRBV11-2

CDR3nt: TGTGCCAGCAGCAGTATCGACAGGGGCCAAGAGACCCAGTACTTC
CDR3aa: CASSSIDRGQETQYF
d_gene: TRBD1
abundance: -
len: 15
j_gene: TRBJ2-5
v_gene: TRBV28

CDR3nt: TGTGCCAGCAGTTCTCAAGGGGGCGATCAGCCCCAGCATTTT
CDR3aa: CASSSQGGDQPQHF
d_gene: TRBD1
abundance: -
len: 14
j_gene: TRBJ1-5
v_gene: TRBV28

CDR3nt: TGTGCCAGCAGCTTGGTTAGGAACACTGAAGCTTTCTTT
CDR3aa: CASSLVRNTEAFF
d_gene: -
abundance: -
len: 13
j_gene: TRBJ1-1
v_gene: TRBV7-2

CDR3nt: TGTGCCAGCAGTCCGCGAGGGGGTAACGGAAGACGAAGCGGTCTAGACGAGCAGTACTTC
CDR3aa: CASSPRGGNGRRSGLDEQYF
d_gene: -
abundance: once
len: 20
j_gene: TRBJ2-7
v_gene: TRBV28

CDR3nt: TGTGCCAGCAGTTTTCTTGGACCCATGGGACTAACGAGAGAGACCCAGTACTTC
CDR3aa: CASSFLGPMGLTRETQYF
d_gene: TRBD2
abundance: -
len: 18
j_gene: TRBJ2-5
v_gene: TRBV27

CDR3nt: TGTGCCAGCAGCCCCGGACTAGCCCTGGGTACGCAGTATTTT
CDR3aa: CASSPGLALGTQYF
d_gene: TRBD2
abundance: -
len: 14
j_gene: TRBJ2-3
v_gene: TRBV5-4

CDR3nt: TGTGCCACCAGCAGAGAGGTCCAGGGGGGAGCTAACTATGGCTACACCTTC
CDR3aa: CATSREVQGGANYGYTF
d_gene: TRBD1
abundance: -
len: 17
j_gene: TRBJ1-2
v_gene: TRBV15

CDR3nt: TGTGCCAGCTCACCACCTGACACCTACGAGCAGTACTTC
CDR3aa: CASSPPDTYEQYF
d_gene: -
abundance: -
len: 13
j_gene: TRBJ2-7
v_gene: TRBV18

CDR3nt: TGCGCCAGCAGCTTGAGCGTTTGGCCTAGCGAACACAATGAGCAGTTCTTC
CDR3aa: CASSLSVWPSEHNEQFF
d_gene: -
abundance: -
len: 17
j_gene: TRBJ2-1
v_gene: TRBV5-1

CDR3nt: TGTGCCATCAGTGACCTCCTGGGGCTTCCAGGGACTAGCGGGAGTAGGTCCCACGAGCAGTACTTC
CDR3aa: CAISDLLGLPGTSGSRSHEQYF
d_gene: TRBD2
abundance: -
len: 22
j_gene: TRBJ2-7
v_gene: TRBV10-3

CDR3nt: TGTGCTAGCAGTTTATCCGGGGGGCGCGGGGAGACCCAGTACTTC
CDR3aa: CASSLSGGRGETQYF
d_gene: -
abundance: -
len: 15
j_gene: TRBJ2-5
v_gene: TRBV28

CDR3nt: TGCGCCAGCAGTCATGACGGGGGGTATGGCTACACCTTC
CDR3aa: CASSHDGGYGYTF
d_gene: -
abundance: -
len: 13
j_gene: TRBJ1-2
v_gene: TRBV5-1

CDR3nt: TGTGCCAGCAGTTTAGGACAGGTGAACACTGAAGCTTTCTTT
CDR3aa: CASSLGQVNTEAFF
d_gene: TRBD1
abundance: -
len: 14
j_gene: TRBJ1-1
v_gene: TRBV28

CDR3nt: TGTGCCAGCAGCTCCGGGCCCCCCGGGGAGCTGTTTTTT
CDR3aa: CASSSGPPGELFF
d_gene: -
abundance: -
len: 13
j_gene: TRBJ2-2
v_gene: TRBV5-4

CDR3nt: TGTGCCTGGGCGCCTCGACTAGCGGGAAGAAGAGATACGCAGTATTTT
CDR3aa: CAWAPRLAGRRDTQYF
d_gene: TRBD2
abundance: few
len: 16
j_gene: TRBJ2-3
v_gene: TRBV30

CDR3nt: TGTGCTAGTGGCCCCGGGGGGGACAGGGGTAATGAGCAGTTCTTC
CDR3aa: CASGPGGDRGNEQFF
d_gene: TRBD1
abundance: few
len: 15
j_gene: TRBJ2-1
v_gene: TRBV12-5

CDR3nt: TGTGCCAGCAGGGCGACAGGGGGCGGCGGGGAAAAACTGTTTTTT
CDR3aa: CASRATGGGGEKLFF
d_gene: TRBD1
abundance: -
len: 15
j_gene: TRBJ1-4
v_gene: TRBV28

CDR3nt: TGTGCCACCAGCGGAGCTAGCGGGAGGGCCCTGGCTGCGCAGTATTTT
CDR3aa: CATSGASGRALAAQYF
d_gene: TRBD2
abundance: -
len: 16
j_gene: TRBJ2-3
v_gene: TRBV15

CDR3nt: TGTGCCAGCAGCTCAGGGGATGCAACTAATGAAAAACTGTTTTTT
CDR3aa: CASSSGDATNEKLFF
d_gene: -
abundance: once
len: 15
j_gene: TRBJ1-4
v_gene: TRBV6-5

CDR3nt: TGTGCCAGCAGCCCTGGCCGGGGGACCTACAATGAGCAGTTCTTC
CDR3aa: CASSPGRGTYNEQFF
d_gene: -
abundance: -
len: 15
j_gene: TRBJ2-1
v_gene: TRBV28

CDR3nt: TGTGCCAGCAGCGCCGGGATATATGGTGAAGCTTTCTTT
CDR3aa: CASSAGIYGEAFF
d_gene: -
abundance: -
len: 13
j_gene: TRBJ1-1
v_gene: TRBV9